Listed below are T cell receptor beta chains from one sample, sequenced in a study of OX40 agonist ivuxolimab in advanced cancers. Libraries were prepared by immunoSEQ multiplex PCR; TCRdb keeps only in-frame clonotypes and omits some of them. The table includes fewer than 45,000 clones, around four fifths detected once. The specimen was CD4+ or CD8+ T cells sorted from blood, collected in a trial of the OX40 agonist ivuxolimab. Every receptor here comes from an adult with an advanced solid tumor such as melanoma, head and neck, liver or kidney cancer. CDR3s include the opening cysteine and the closing phenylalanine or tryptophan. A D gene is named only where the DNA matches it firmly. Clone size is given for some rows only: seen once, a few or many times, or a class if the clone is expanded.

D gene: .; clone size: once; V gene: TRBV11-3; J gene: TRBJ2-2; CDR3 protein: CASRPYTGELFF; CDR3 DNA: TGTGCCAGCAGGCCCTACACCGGGGAGCTGTTTTTT
D gene: .; clone size: .; V gene: TRBV28; J gene: TRBJ1-3; CDR3 protein: CASSPYDIAGNTIYF; CDR3 DNA: TGTGCCAGCAGTCCTTACGACATAGCTGGAAACACCATATATTTT
D gene: TRBD1; clone size: .; V gene: TRBV6-5; J gene: TRBJ2-7; CDR3 protein: CASTEGGQGLYEQYF; CDR3 DNA: TGTGCCAGCACCGAGGGGGGACAGGGACTCTACGAGCAGTACTTC
D gene: .; clone size: once; V gene: TRBV2; J gene: TRBJ2-5; CDR3 protein: CASTVGGTAKETQYF; CDR3 DNA: TGTGCCAGCACGGTTGGGGGGACAGCAAAAGAGACCCAGTACTTC
D gene: TRBD2; clone size: .; V gene: TRBV6-6; J gene: TRBJ2-7; CDR3 protein: CASSFTSGAYEQYF; CDR3 DNA: TGTGCCAGCAGTTTTACTAGCGGGGCCTACGAGCAGTACTTC
D gene: .; clone size: once; V gene: TRBV6-5; J gene: TRBJ1-2; CDR3 protein: CASSYSYGVGYTF; CDR3 DNA: TGTGCCAGCAGTTACTCTTACGGGGTGGGCTACACCTTC
D gene: TRBD2; clone size: .; V gene: TRBV6-1; J gene: TRBJ2-7; CDR3 protein: CASTGTSGKFYEQYF; CDR3 DNA: TGTGCCAGCACGGGGACTAGCGGGAAATTCTACGAGCAGTACTTC
D gene: TRBD2; clone size: .; V gene: TRBV15; J gene: TRBJ2-7; CDR3 protein: CATSRELADYEQYF; CDR3 DNA: TGTGCCACCAGCAGAGAACTAGCGGATTACGAGCAGTACTTC
D gene: .; clone size: .; V gene: TRBV10-3; J gene: TRBJ2-1; CDR3 protein: CAISPKVGSDEQFF; CDR3 DNA: TGTGCCATCAGCCCCAAAGTTGGGTCGGATGAGCAGTTCTTC
D gene: .; clone size: few; V gene: TRBV9; J gene: TRBJ1-5; CDR3 protein: CASSVGRGDQPQHF; CDR3 DNA: TGTGCCAGCAGCGTGGGCAGGGGAGACCAGCCCCAGCATTTT
D gene: TRBD2; clone size: .; V gene: TRBV2; J gene: TRBJ2-2; CDR3 protein: CASSLAGANTGELFF; CDR3 DNA: TGTGCCAGCAGTCTAGCGGGAGCGAACACCGGGGAGCTGTTTTTT
D gene: TRBD1; clone size: .; V gene: TRBV6-5; J gene: TRBJ2-5; CDR3 protein: CASSTPRQGRETQYF; CDR3 DNA: TGTGCCAGCAGTACCCCCCGACAGGGACGAGAGACCCAGTACTTC
D gene: .; clone size: .; V gene: TRBV11-2; J gene: TRBJ2-5; CDR3 protein: CASSVGRVETQYF; CDR3 DNA: TGTGCCAGCAGCGTAGGAAGGGTGGAGACCCAGTACTTC
D gene: .; clone size: few; V gene: TRBV11-3; J gene: TRBJ2-3; CDR3 protein: CASSLYLGAPTDTQYF; CDR3 DNA: TGTGCCAGCAGCTTATATTTAGGAGCACCCACAGATACGCAGTATTTT
D gene: TRBD1; clone size: .; V gene: TRBV10-3; J gene: TRBJ1-4; CDR3 protein: CAIKGTDNEKLFF; CDR3 DNA: TGTGCCATCAAAGGGACAGATAATGAAAAACTGTTTTTT
D gene: .; clone size: .; V gene: TRBV9; J gene: TRBJ1-1; CDR3 protein: CASSFQVAEAFF; CDR3 DNA: TGTGCCAGCAGCTTCCAGGTAGCTGAAGCTTTCTTT
D gene: .; clone size: .; V gene: TRBV11-3; J gene: TRBJ2-7; CDR3 protein: CASSLGAQSYEQYF; CDR3 DNA: TGTGCCAGCAGCTTGGGTGCTCAATCCTACGAGCAGTACTTC
D gene: TRBD1; clone size: .; V gene: TRBV5-4; J gene: TRBJ2-7; CDR3 protein: CASSLRQGGDEQYF; CDR3 DNA: TGTGCCAGCAGCTTGCGACAGGGTGGCGACGAGCAGTACTTC
D gene: TRBD1; clone size: .; V gene: TRBV18; J gene: TRBJ2-4; CDR3 protein: CASSLVTGGKNIQYF; CDR3 DNA: TGTGCCAGCTCACTGGTCACAGGGGGCAAAAACATTCAGTACTTC
D gene: .; clone size: .; V gene: TRBV19; J gene: TRBJ1-2; CDR3 protein: CASSSRPYGYTF; CDR3 DNA: TGTGCCAGTAGTTCCCGGCCCTATGGCTACACCTTC
D gene: TRBD2; clone size: .; V gene: TRBV27; J gene: TRBJ2-7; CDR3 protein: CASSFRGRAGEQYF; CDR3 DNA: TGTGCCAGCAGTTTTCGTGGGAGGGCCGGTGAGCAGTACTTC
D gene: .; clone size: .; V gene: TRBV28; J gene: TRBJ2-3; CDR3 protein: CASRDREVFTDTQYF; CDR3 DNA: TGTGCCAGCAGAGACAGGGAGGTATTCACAGATACGCAGTATTTT
D gene: .; clone size: few; V gene: TRBV30; J gene: TRBJ1-1; CDR3 protein: CAWRSDGLNTEAFF; CDR3 DNA: TGTGCCTGGAGGTCGGACGGGCTGAACACTGAAGCTTTCTTT
D gene: TRBD1; clone size: .; V gene: TRBV19; J gene: TRBJ1-3; CDR3 protein: CASSISGQGYSGNTIYF; CDR3 DNA: TGTGCCAGTAGTATATCGGGACAGGGGTACTCTGGAAACACCATATATTTT
D gene: TRBD1; clone size: .; V gene: TRBV29-1; J gene: TRBJ2-7; CDR3 protein: CSVAARTGDPYEQYF; CDR3 DNA: TGCAGCGTTGCCGCCCGGACAGGGGATCCCTACGAGCAGTACTTC
D gene: TRBD1; clone size: .; V gene: TRBV7-9; J gene: TRBJ2-2; CDR3 protein: CASSPQPGQGARGTGELFF; CDR3 DNA: TGTGCCAGCAGCCCGCAACCGGGACAGGGGGCGCGGGGCACCGGGGAGCTGTTTTTT
D gene: .; clone size: once; V gene: TRBV5-6; J gene: TRBJ1-5; CDR3 protein: CASSLRISYSNQPQHF; CDR3 DNA: TGTGCCAGCAGCTTGAGGATTTCTTATAGCAATCAGCCCCAGCATTTT
D gene: .; clone size: .; V gene: TRBV7-8; J gene: TRBJ1-4; CDR3 protein: CASSSRRGGEKLFF; CDR3 DNA: TGTGCCAGCAGCTCCCGACGCGGAGGTGAAAAACTGTTTTTT
D gene: .; clone size: once; V gene: TRBV10-3; J gene: TRBJ2-4; CDR3 protein: CAISDSGPAKNIQYF; CDR3 DNA: TGTGCCATCAGTGACAGCGGTCCGGCCAAAAACATTCAGTACTTC
D gene: TRBD1; clone size: .; V gene: TRBV27; J gene: TRBJ2-5; CDR3 protein: CASSPGQSMTQYF; CDR3 DNA: TGTGCCAGCAGTCCGGGACAGTCCATGACCCAGTACTTC
D gene: .; clone size: .; V gene: TRBV14; J gene: TRBJ2-1; CDR3 protein: CASSGRQTLPYNEQFF; CDR3 DNA: TGTGCCAGCAGCGGTCGACAGACCTTACCTTACAATGAGCAGTTCTTC
D gene: .; clone size: .; V gene: TRBV2; J gene: TRBJ1-2; CDR3 protein: CASSERWNYGYTF; CDR3 DNA: TGTGCCAGCAGTGAGAGGTGGAACTATGGCTACACCTTC
D gene: TRBD1; clone size: once; V gene: TRBV19; J gene: TRBJ1-2; CDR3 protein: CASSIGQGYGYTF; CDR3 DNA: TGTGCCAGTAGTATTGGACAGGGTTACGGCTACACCTTC
D gene: .; clone size: .; V gene: TRBV30; J gene: TRBJ1-1; CDR3 protein: CAWIGQTKNTEAFF; CDR3 DNA: TGTGCCTGGATCGGGCAAACCAAAAACACTGAAGCTTTCTTT
D gene: .; clone size: few; V gene: TRBV5-6; J gene: TRBJ2-2; CDR3 protein: CASSLPVSGELFF; CDR3 DNA: TGTGCCAGCAGCTTGCCGGTTTCGGGGGAGCTGTTTTTT
D gene: .; clone size: .; V gene: TRBV6-6; J gene: TRBJ2-7; CDR3 protein: CASSLRTVPYEQYF; CDR3 DNA: TGTGCCAGCAGTCTACGGACAGTTCCCTACGAGCAGTACTTC
D gene: .; clone size: .; V gene: TRBV21-1; J gene: TRBJ2-7; CDR3 protein: CASSKEAQRTGCGEQYF; CDR3 DNA: TGTGCCAGCAGCAAAGAGGCACAAAGGACAGGCTGCGGCGAGCAGTACTTC
D gene: .; clone size: .; V gene: TRBV4-2; J gene: TRBJ2-7; CDR3 protein: CASSQGGRSYEQYF; CDR3 DNA: TGTGCCAGCAGCCAAGGAGGGCGATCCTACGAGCAGTACTTC
D gene: .; clone size: .; V gene: TRBV19; J gene: TRBJ1-5; CDR3 protein: CASSLTGTINQPQHF; CDR3 DNA: TGTGCCAGTAGTCTGACCGGGACAATTAATCAGCCCCAGCATTTT
D gene: TRBD2; clone size: .; V gene: TRBV6-6; J gene: TRBJ2-3; CDR3 protein: CASSYRGGTDTQYF; CDR3 DNA: TGTGCCAGCAGTTACCGGGGGGGCACAGATACGCAGTATTTT
D gene: .; clone size: once; V gene: TRBV5-8; J gene: TRBJ1-2; CDR3 protein: CASSLKDGWSYGYTF; CDR3 DNA: TGTGCCAGCAGCTTGAAGGACGGGTGGAGCTATGGCTACACCTTC
D gene: .; clone size: once; V gene: TRBV15; J gene: TRBJ2-5; CDR3 protein: CATSKGDVSETQYF; CDR3 DNA: TGTGCCACCAGCAAAGGGGACGTTTCGGAGACCCAGTACTTC
D gene: TRBD2; clone size: .; V gene: TRBV7-8; J gene: TRBJ2-7; CDR3 protein: CASSLEGGSRYEQYF; CDR3 DNA: TGTGCCAGCAGCTTAGAAGGCGGGAGCCGGTACGAGCAGTACTTC
D gene: .; clone size: .; V gene: TRBV28; J gene: TRBJ1-5; CDR3 protein: CASSLLTGFSNQPQHF; CDR3 DNA: TGTGCCAGCAGTTTATTAACCGGGTTCAGCAATCAGCCCCAGCATTTT
D gene: TRBD1; clone size: once; V gene: TRBV5-8; J gene: TRBJ1-2; CDR3 protein: CASSFAPGQGNYGYTF; CDR3 DNA: TGTGCCAGCAGCTTTGCGCCGGGACAGGGGAACTATGGCTACACCTTC
D gene: .; clone size: .; V gene: TRBV5-6; J gene: TRBJ1-2; CDR3 protein: CASWSGQRPNYGYTF; CDR3 DNA: TGTGCCAGCTGGTCGGGGCAGCGGCCCAACTATGGCTACACCTTC
D gene: .; clone size: .; V gene: TRBV6-5; J gene: TRBJ2-7; CDR3 protein: CASSYSDLYEQYF; CDR3 DNA: TGTGCCAGCAGTTACTCGGACCTGTACGAGCAGTACTTC
D gene: .; clone size: .; V gene: TRBV2; J gene: TRBJ2-1; CDR3 protein: CASSELLSVNEQFF; CDR3 DNA: TGTGCCAGCAGTGAACTTCTTAGCGTCAATGAGCAGTTCTTC
D gene: TRBD2; clone size: once; V gene: TRBV11-2; J gene: TRBJ2-7; CDR3 protein: CASSLGGGDEQYF; CDR3 DNA: TGTGCCAGCAGCTTAGGGGGAGGGGACGAGCAGTACTTC
D gene: .; clone size: .; V gene: TRBV5-4; J gene: TRBJ2-5; CDR3 protein: CASSFGPIHQETQYF; CDR3 DNA: TGTGCCAGCAGCTTTGGTCCCATACACCAAGAGACCCAGTACTTC
D gene: TRBD1; clone size: .; V gene: TRBV18; J gene: TRBJ2-7; CDR3 protein: CASSPWDRVLDEQYF; CDR3 DNA: TGTGCCAGCTCACCATGGGACAGGGTATTAGACGAGCAGTACTTC
D gene: TRBD1; clone size: .; V gene: TRBV20-1; J gene: TRBJ2-1; CDR3 protein: CSATQGVEQFF; CDR3 DNA: TGCAGTGCTACACAGGGGGTTGAGCAGTTCTTC
D gene: TRBD1; clone size: once; V gene: TRBV6-5; J gene: TRBJ2-3; CDR3 protein: CASSPQGQDTQYF; CDR3 DNA: TGTGCCAGCAGTCCACAGGGGCAAGATACGCAGTATTTT